A single sample gave rise to the 24 T cell receptor beta chains below, sequenced in a study of CD8 T cells in Susac syndrome. Roughly 0.45 to 1 ug RNA was reverse transcribed with random hexamers. TCRdb re-analysed the immunoSEQ multiplex PCR reads in MiXCR, keeping a single row per CDR3 protein. The sample lists fewer than 150,000 distinct CDR3 sequences; around 96% were seen once. Sequencing was done on a sample of CD4+ T cells from PBMCs. The receptors here all came from a human donor in good health.

The chain couples TRBV7-9 to TRBJ2-2, with D perhaps being TRBD1 or TRBD2 (5 bases each). The V end was cut by 0 bases, the J end by 6 bases, with 5 bases between. The CDR3 runs 13 residues. Looked up from germline, CDR1 is SEHNR and CDR2 is FQNEAQ (reference sequence). The CDR3 spells CASSLAGAGELFF. The CDR3 DNA sequence: TGTGCCAGCAGCTTAGCGGGGGCCGGGGAGCTGTTTTTT.

This sequence joins TRBV28 and TRBJ2-7, with TRBD2 matching 13 bases. With 5 bases clipped from V and 2 bases from J, the junction kept 0 bases outside the gene matches. Germline CDR1 and CDR2: MDHEN and SYDVKM. The CDR3 consists of 14 residues. CDR3 coding DNA: TGTGCCAGCAGTGGGACTAGCGGGGCCTACGAGCAGTACTTC. Translated: CASSGTSGAYEQYF.

The chain is built from TRBV20-1 and TRBJ2-2; TRBD2 aligns across 14 bases. CDR3 length equals 15 residues. Trimming removed 7 bases from V and 6 bases from J; junction bases left unmatched: 7. Germline CDR1 reads DFQATT; CDR2 reads SNEGSKA (reference sequence). CDR3 DNA: TGCAGTGTCAAGACTAGCGGGAGGGTCCCCGGGGAGCTGTTTTTT. Translated: CSVKTSGRVPGELFF.

The rearrangement uses TRBV2 and TRBJ2-7, with no clear D. The germline CDR1 and CDR2 sequences are SNHLY and FYNNEI. V was shortened by 7 bases and J by 0 bases, with 13 bases between the two germline ends. The CDR3 extends over 14 amino acids. CDR3: CASIQMAGSYEQYF. CDR3 bases: TGTGCCAGCATACAAATGGCAGGCTCCTACGAGCAGTACTTC. The entire variable domain, with the rest obtained from reference TRBV2 and TRBJ2-7, is as follows: EPEVTQTPSHQVTQMGQEVILRCVPISNHLYFYWYRQILGQKVEFLVSFYNNEISEKSEIFDDQFSVERPDGSNFTLKIRSTKLEDSAMYFCASIQMAGSYEQYFGPGTRLTVT.

The chain couples TRBV2 to TRBJ1-1; D might be TRBD1 (5 bases). The V gene's germline CDR1 is SNHLY and CDR2 FYNNEI. The V and J ends lost 11 bases and 4 bases respectively, with 17 bases between them. CDR3 size: 13 residues. CDR3 sequence: CAGGMGRSTEAFF. For the CDR3, the DNA is TGTGCCGGGGGTATGGGGAGGAGCACTGAAGCTTTCTTT.

The chain couples TRBV2 to TRBJ2-7; TRBD1 aligns across 8 bases. Per germline, CDR1 SNHLY and CDR2 FYNNEI. This CDR3 has 13 residues. The V gene end was trimmed by 4 bases and the J gene end by 5 bases; junction bases not matched to a gene: 4. For the CDR3, the DNA is TGTGCCAGCAGTGGGCAGGGGGCCCACGAGCAGTACTTC. Amino acid sequence: CASSGQGAHEQYF.

The rearrangement joins TRBV19 to TRBJ2-3, with no clear D. CDR3 size: 13 residues. Germline V gene data show CDR1 as LNHDA and CDR2 as SQIVND (reference sequence). Trimming removed 6 bases at V and 0 bases at J, with 7 bases between. CDR3 in amino acids: CASRTSSTDTQYF. The CDR3 DNA reads TGTGCCAGTAGGACCTCTAGCACAGATACGCAGTATTTT.

CDR3 DNA: TGTGCCAGCAGTCAAGAGGGAGACAGGAGCTCCTACGAGCAGTACTTC. Translating gives CASSQEGDRSSYEQYF. V gene TRBV11-2 combines with J gene TRBJ2-7; tentative D call: TRBD1 (6 bases). The CDR3 loop spans 16 amino acids. Deletions cut 6 bases from V and 0 bases from J, with 18 bases between. Germline V gene data show CDR1 as SGHAT and CDR2 as FQNNGV.

The genes are TRBV29-1 and TRBJ2-7, with 7 bases lining up with TRBD1. This CDR3 is built from 14 residues. The junction had 12 bases not matched to a gene; V was cut back by 8 bases and J by 2 bases. Germline V lookup: CDR1 SQVTM, CDR2 ANQGSEA. CDR3 in DNA: TGCAGCCTTAAGGGTGAGGGGGCCGCCTACGAGCAGTACTTC. The encoded protein is CSLKGEGAAYEQYF.

The chain joins TRBV4-1 to TRBJ1-2; D possibly corresponds to TRBD1 (5 bases). The length of the CDR3 is 14 residues. Germline CDR1 reads MGHRA; CDR2 reads YSYEKL. V was shortened by 1 base and J by 7 bases, with 13 bases between the two germline ends. Here the CDR3 reads CASSQGQILGGYTF. The DNA for the CDR3 is TGCGCCAGCAGCCAAGGACAGATCCTCGGTGGCTACACCTTC.

The chain has TRBV7-2 and TRBJ2-1; 7 bases are shared with TRBD1. CDR1 and CDR2 from the germline V gene are SGHTA and FQGNSA. Germline trimming cut 3 bases from V and 7 bases from J; bases unmatched to any gene: 9. This CDR3 has 15 amino acids. The CDR3 protein is CASSFGAGGNNEQFF. CDR3 nucleotide sequence: TGTGCCAGCAGCTTCGGGGCAGGGGGAAATAATGAGCAGTTCTTC.

V usage is TRBV7-2 and J usage is TRBJ2-5, with TRBD2 identical over 11 bases. The CDR3 sequence is 15 residues long. V lost 5 bases, J lost 4 bases, and 6 bases stayed unmatched. The germline V gene has CDR1 SGHTA and CDR2 FQGNSA. CDR3 nucleotide sequence: TGTGCCAGCAGCCTTCTCGGGACTAGCGGAGAGACCCAGTACTTC. Residues: CASSLLGTSGETQYF.

J is TRBJ2-3 and V is TRBV29-1; TRBD2 is a possible D gene (6 bases). Germline CDR1 reads SQVTM; CDR2 reads ANQGSEA. The CDR3 runs 14 residues. Trimming removed 6 bases at V and 9 bases at J, with 22 bases between. This CDR3 is CSVIRGTDSRTQYF. The CDR3 DNA reads as TGCAGCGTCATACGGGGGACGGACTCACGGACGCAGTATTTT.

The chain combines TRBV19 with TRBJ2-1; a weak D match, TRBD1 (5 bases). CDR3 size: 16 residues. CDR1 is LNHDA, CDR2 SQIVND, per germline (reference sequence). The V and J ends lost 1 base and 1 base respectively, with 11 bases between them. CDR3: CASSIGGGRSYNEQFF. DNA for the CDR3: TGTGCCAGTAGTATAGGGGGCGGACGTTCCTACAATGAGCAGTTCTTC.

The rearrangement joins TRBV18 to TRBJ2-3; TRBD1 might be the D (5 bases). The CDR3 has 14 residues. V lost 1 base to trimming and J lost 6 bases, with 11 bases between them. Germline V CDR1 and CDR2: KGHSH, LQKENI. CDR3 region: CASSPLGVSDTQYF. Here the CDR3 DNA reads TGTGCCAGCTCACCACTAGGGGTGTCGGATACGCAGTATTTT.

CDR3 loop: CASSFWETEGEQYF. CDR3 in DNA: TGTGCCAGCAGTTTCTGGGAGACCGAGGGGGAGCAGTACTTC. This chain links TRBV12-3 or TRBV12-4 with TRBJ2-7; TRBD1 or TRBD2 may be the D gene (5 bases each). The germline V and J ends were trimmed by 3 bases and 7 bases, with 16 bases remaining between them. The CDR3 spans 14 residues.

This chain uses TRBV20-1 with TRBJ1-1; D is unclear. The CDR3 contains 13 residues. V gave up 4 bases and J gave up 0 bases, with 9 bases separating them. Germline CDR1 reads DFQATT; CDR2 reads SNEGSKA (reference sequence). The CDR3 sequence is CSAKQFMNTEAFF. The CDR3 DNA reads as TGCAGTGCTAAACAATTTATGAACACTGAAGCTTTCTTT.

The CDR3 sequence is CASSHDRGQGQPQHF. CDR3 DNA: TGTGCCAGCAGTCACGACAGGGGCCAAGGGCAGCCCCAGCATTTT. The chain has TRBV12-3 or TRBV12-4 and TRBJ1-5, with 8 bases aligning to TRBD1. V shed 5 bases and J 7 bases; nucleotides not matched to a gene: 10. This CDR3 contains 15 residues.

The CDR3 coding sequence is TGCAGTGTCCAGGGGGCTAATGAGCAGTTCTTC. Amino acid sequence: CSVQGANEQFF. The chain carries TRBV20-1 and TRBJ2-1, with TRBD1 identical over 8 bases. The CDR3 totals 11 residues. The germline CDR1 and CDR2 sequences are DFQATT and SNEGSKA (reference sequence). After removal of 7 bases from V and 7 bases from J, the junction contained 3 bases not matched to a gene.

This chain links TRBV29-1 with TRBJ1-1; a possible D gene is TRBD1 (6 bases). There are 14 residues in the CDR3. With 7 bases removed from V and 3 bases from J, the gap between germline ends came to 18 bases. Germline V CDR1 and CDR2: SQVTM, ANQGSEA. CDR3 in amino acids: CSGRLGATDTEAFF. The CDR3 nucleotides read TGCAGCGGGCGACTGGGGGCGACGGACACTGAAGCTTTCTTT.

DNA for the CDR3: TGTGCCAGCAGCCGAACGCCACAGGGTTACACTGAAGCTTTCTTT. Translation: CASSRTPQGYTEAFF. This sequence joins TRBV7-2 and TRBJ1-1; perhaps TRBD1 as D (6 bases). V was trimmed by 5 bases and J by 3 bases, leaving 16 bases between them. Germline V gene lookup returns CDR1 SGHTA and CDR2 FQGNSA. The CDR3 covers 15 residues.

The V gene is TRBV2, the J gene TRBJ2-1, with no clear D. This CDR3 contains 10 residues. Germline loops: CDR1 SNHLY, CDR2 FYNNEI. V lost 1 base, J lost 12 bases, and 4 bases lay in between. The CDR3 is CASSEGTQFF. The CDR3 DNA reads TGTGCCAGCAGTGAAGGGACGCAGTTCTTC.

The V call is TRBV28, the J call TRBJ1-2, with TRBD1 matching over 9 bases. The J segment lost 7 bases and the V segment lost 8 bases, leaving 11 bases of the junction unmatched. CDR1 MDHEN and CDR2 SYDVKM come from the germline V gene. The CDR3 spans 14 residues. The CDR3 sequence: CASDLPGQGFGYTF. The CDR3 DNA follows: TGTGCCAGCGACCTCCCGGGACAGGGTTTTGGCTACACCTTC.

The chain joins TRBV7-7 to TRBJ2-3, with 14 bases identical to TRBD2. Germline V lookup: CDR1 SSHAT, CDR2 FNYEAQ (reference sequence). After removal of 5 bases from V and 6 bases from J, the junction contained 4 bases not matched to a gene. The CDR3 is 15 amino acids. CDR3 nucleotides: TGTGCCAGCAGCCGAGGGACTAGCGGGAGTGATACGCAGTATTTT. Protein product: CASSRGTSGSDTQYF. Together with reference TRBV7-7 and TRBJ2-3, the CDR3 gives the full variable domain: GAGVSQSPRYKVTKRGQDVTLRCDPISSHATLYWYQQALGQGPEFLTYFNYEAQPDKSGLPSDRFSAERPEGSISTLTIQRTEQRDSAMYRCASSRGTSGSDTQYFGPGTRLTVL.